These 8 T cell receptor beta chains share one sample of origin, sequenced in a study of tumor-infiltrating lymphocytes in primary liver carcinoma. A primer in the constant region served to generate TCR beta cDNA from about 470 ng of total RNA. Nested multiplex PCR, run for three rounds with slightly modified ARM-PCR, yielded TCR beta libraries. The two initial PCR rounds, about 9 cycles each, used TRBV1-TRBV30 forward and C-beta reverse primers. One entry per CDR3 protein, called by TCRdb with MiXCR from the multiplex PCR reads. The sample records 75,000 to 90,000 distinct CDR3 sequences, 72% being singletons. Co-extraction yielded RNA and DNA from about 20-30 mg of unsorted bulk tissue. The sample consisted of liver tumor tissue from sampling region 1. Subset given: tumor region T1, superior pole. The source of these receptors is a man in his forties with primary liver carcinoma and hepatitis B virus infection.

This clonotype is a singleton in its sample. Its ends do not fully match the called genes, so a read error is possible. This chain links TRBV7-9 with TRBJ2-3, with 8 bases lining up with TRBD2. Germline V gene sequence: CDR1 SEHNR, CDR2 FQNEAQ (reference sequence). The CDR3 spans 16 residues. CDR3 protein: CASSSSSAGVIDTHYF. The CDR3 DNA reads TGTGCCAGCAGCTCCTCCTCAGCGGGAGTAATAGATACGCATTATTTT.

This clonotype was seen ten or more times. At one boundary the junction diverges from the germline segment, which might be a read error. The chain links TRBV12-3 or TRBV12-4 to TRBJ2-5; D not certain. CDR3 length: 14 amino acids. This CDR3 is CASSFPATQGTQYF. CDR3 bases: TGTGCCAGCAGTTTCCCGGCTACTCAAGGGACCCAGTACTTC.

Notes on this clonotype: This may stem from a read error, because a much larger clone lies one nucleotide away. This chain links TRBV12-3 or TRBV12-4 with TRBJ2-3; 10 positions agree with TRBD1. This CDR3 comprises 17 residues. Germline trimming cut 5 bases from V and 4 bases from J; bases unmatched to any gene: 12. Here the CDR3 DNA reads TGTGCCAGCAGTCCGCCTGAGGGACAGGGGCGGTCAGATACGCAGTATTTT. This gives the protein CASSPPEGQGRSDTQYF.

The count of this clonotype is one. A much larger clone sits a single nucleotide away, making a read error possible. The chain is built from TRBV28 and TRBJ2-1; D perhaps matches TRBD1 (6 bases). Germline lookup yields CDR1 MDHEN and CDR2 SYDVKM. With 6 bases removed from V and 6 bases from J, the gap between germline ends came to 15 bases. The CDR3 runs 14 residues. CDR3 DNA sequence: TGTGCCAGCAGCCCAGGGGTACTTATCAATGAGCAGTTCTTC. Encoded protein: CASSPGVLINEQFF.

A single count supports this clonotype. In this CDR3 the conserved last residue, phenylalanine or tryptophan, is missing, so a read error is likely. Because the CDR3's place on the DNA is in doubt, the DNA is left out and the CDR3 is given as listed by TCRdb. This chain links TRBV10-3 with TRBJ1-1. The CDR3 totals 12 residues, both ends included. Germline V gives CDR1 ENHRY, CDR2 SYGVKD. This CDR3 reads CAISEQRTEASC.

This clonotype was detected only a few times. Since a much larger clone is just one base distant, this may be a read error. The chain combines TRBV7-8 with TRBJ2-1, with D possibly matching TRBD1 (6 bases). Germline CDR1 SGHVS, CDR2 FQNEAQ. The CDR3 is made up of 16 amino acids. CDR3 bases: TGTGCCTGCAGCCCCCAGGGGCCAGGAGGATACAATGAGCAGTTCTTC. Translated, it gives CACSPQGPGGYNEQFF.

This clonotype was seen many times. The chain couples TRBV7-3 to TRBJ2-3; a weak D match, TRBD2 (7 bases). CDR1 and CDR2 (germline): SGHTA, FQGTGA. Trimming stripped 4 bases from V and 5 bases from J, with 16 bases between. There are 15 residues in the CDR3. CDR3 sequence: CASSSQREGGDTQYF. The CDR3, as DNA: TGTGCCAGCAGCTCCCAGCGGGAAGGGGGAGATACGCAGTATTTT.

With respect to this clonotype: One junction end disagrees with the germline gene, perhaps due to a read error. The V gene is TRBV28, the J gene TRBJ2-1; the match to TRBD1 covers 12 bases. Germline CDR1 and CDR2: MDHEN and SYDVKM. This CDR3 spans 16 amino acids. The CDR3 reads CASSSGQGAGFNEQFF. The CDR3 DNA is TGTGCCAGTAGTTCGGGACAGGGGGCAGGTTTCAATGAGCAGTTCTTC.